This T cell receptor beta chain was identified in a study of cytomegalovirus exposure and HLA in healthy donors. Background on the study: Inside one of the first data releases sat some 93 million unique TCRs taken from HLA-typed donors.

A multiplex PCR was run with 60 Vbeta primers and 13 Jbeta primers. Profiling relied on immunoSEQ multiplex PCR, and the TCRdb table lists in-frame clones only, not all of them. The data show 90,000 or so clones, with under 90% seen just once and approximately 30% held by the top ten. Overall study results and limits: Productive rates of about 87% or about 30% were seen for most TCR beta V segments in an earlier analysis.

A remark on this clone: Its antigen is unidentified.

V gave up 5 bases and J gave up 15 bases; unmatched junction bases: 7. The CDR3 is made up of 13 amino acids. Germline-derived CDR1 and CDR2 are SEHNR and FQNEAQ (reference sequence). The clonotype was recovered from a man aged 45-60 years in good health and CMV-seropositive. The J gene is TRBJ2-1, the V gene TRBV7-9, with 13 bases fitting TRBD2. Specimen: PBMCs. The CDR3: CASSLGLAGDPFF. Here the CDR3 DNA reads TGTGCCAGCAGCCTTGGACTAGCGGGAGATCCGTTCTTC.